Below are 28 T cell receptor beta chains sequenced from a single sample in a study of cytomegalovirus exposure and HLA in healthy donors. 13 Jbeta primers and 60 Vbeta primers were used for the PCR. Method: immunoSEQ multiplex PCR; TCRdb's copy keeps in-frame clones and lacks some. The table shows fewer than 200,000 clones, with approximately 86% occurring only once. The source material was PBMCs. All receptors derive from a male donor in good health and CMV-seronegative.

The rearrangement links TRBV19 to TRBJ1-1; TRBD1 might be the D (6 bases). This CDR3 has 13 amino acids. Germline CDR1 LNHDA, CDR2 SQIVND (reference sequence). Trimming took off 6 bases at V and 3 bases at J, with 11 bases between the two ends. The CDR3 nucleotides read TGTGCCAGTAGGATCACAGGGTACACTGAAGCTTTCTTT. This encodes CASRITGYTEAFF.

This chain uses TRBV5-8 with TRBJ2-5; possibly TRBD1 for D (6 bases). Trimming cost V 2 bases and J 1 base, with 9 bases left between them. The CDR3 has 14 residues. Germline CDR1 and CDR2: SGHTS and YDEGEE. The CDR3 DNA reads TGTGCCAGCAGCTTTTTACAGGGCCAAGAGACCCAGTACTTC. Translation gives CASSFLQGQETQYF.

The chain has TRBV6-1 and TRBJ1-4; D is perhaps TRBD1 (5 bases). Trimming left V 3 bases short and J 8 bases short, with 13 bases between. The CDR3 contains 14 residues. CDR1 is MNHNS and CDR2 is SASEGT in the germline V gene. The CDR3 region has the DNA TGTGCCAGCAGTGATGGCGGGGGAGGAGAAAAACTGTTTTTT. The encoded protein is CASSDGGGGEKLFF.

The rearrangement uses TRBV2 and TRBJ2-3; 7 positions match TRBD1. Germline V gene sequence: CDR1 SNHLY, CDR2 FYNNEI. V lost 8 bases to trimming and J lost 2 bases; unmatched junction nucleotides: 13. This CDR3 is 16 amino acids long. The DNA for the CDR3 is TGTGCCAGCCAACTCGACAGGGTCCCGGCCACAGATACGCAGTATTTT. Translation: CASQLDRVPATDTQYF.

Concerning this clone itself: At the DNA level, this CDR3 is encoded by other sequences in the same sample as well. This chain uses TRBV7-6 with TRBJ1-5, with D tentatively TRBD1 (5 bases). The CDR3 runs 15 residues. CDR1 and CDR2 from the germline V gene are SGHVS and FNYEAQ. The V and J ends lost 1 base and 2 bases respectively, with 9 bases between them. The CDR3 sequence is CASSLGGGGNQPQHF. CDR3 sequence (DNA): TGTGCCAGCAGCTTAGGGGGCGGTGGCAATCAGCCCCAGCATTTT.

As to this clone: The junction does not match germline at one end; this may be a read error. J is TRBJ2-1 and V is TRBV7-9; D unresolved. Looked up from germline, CDR1 is SEHNR and CDR2 is FQNEAQ (reference sequence). This CDR3 region has 12 residues. The CDR3 region has the DNA TGTTCCAGCAGCTTCAACTACAATGAGCAGTTCTTC. As protein: CSSSFNYNEQFF.

There are a few counts of this clone. The chain uses TRBV10-3 and TRBJ2-7; 7 nucleotides align to TRBD1. The V and J ends lost 4 bases and 12 bases, in that order; junction bases with no gene match: 9. This CDR3 comprises 12 residues. Germline V gene data show CDR1 as ENHRY and CDR2 as SYGVKD. The CDR3 spells CAISATGTAVYF. DNA for the CDR3: TGTGCCATCAGTGCCACCGGGACAGCGGTGTACTTC.

The CDR3 nucleotides read TGCGCCAGCAGCACTGGACTAGCGGGGTCCTACAATGAGCAGTTCTTC. It specifies CASSTGLAGSYNEQFF. This chain uses TRBV5-1 with TRBJ2-1; the match to TRBD2 covers 12 bases. Per germline, CDR1 SGHRS and CDR2 YFSETQ. CDR3 length: 16 amino acids. The junction had 3 bases not matched to a gene; V was cut back by 4 bases and J by 1 base.

The CDR3, as DNA: TGCGCCAGCAGCCATCGGACAGGAAAACTCTACGAGCAGTACTTC. Translating gives CASSHRTGKLYEQYF. The J gene is TRBJ2-5, the V gene TRBV4-1, with TRBD1 matching over 7 bases. The tail of the sequence fits TRBJ2-7 better, so the J call may be wrong. The CDR3 length is 15 residues. The V gene's germline CDR1 is MGHRA and CDR2 YSYEKL.

The chain is built from TRBV7-2 and TRBJ1-4; 9 bases are shared with TRBD1. V lost 5 bases and J lost 11; bases outside the gene matches: 9. The CDR3 contains 14 residues. CDR1 and CDR2 (germline): SGHTA, FQGNSA. The CDR3 loop reads CASSRTGESAKLFF. The CDR3 nucleotides are TGTGCCAGCAGCCGGACAGGGGAAAGTGCCAAACTGTTTTTT.

This clone was observed a single time. The V call is TRBV5-1, the J call TRBJ2-5; D not certain. Deletions cut 8 bases from V and 5 bases from J, with 13 bases between. In germline, CDR1 is SGHRS, CDR2 YFSETQ. This CDR3 contains 12 residues. CDR3 sequence (DNA): TGCGCCAGTGGAGATTTTGGCGAGACCCAGTACTTC. Translated, it gives CASGDFGETQYF.

This sequence joins TRBV19 and TRBJ2-1, with 12 bases identical to TRBD2. The length of the CDR3 is 18 residues. V gave up 1 base and J gave up 5 bases; unmatched junction bases: 9. Germline V gene sequence: CDR1 LNHDA, CDR2 SQIVND (reference sequence). The CDR3 reads CASSIAALAGGPNNEQFF. In nucleotides, the CDR3 is TGTGCCAGTAGTATAGCCGCACTAGCGGGAGGACCGAACAATGAGCAGTTCTTC.

The CDR3 reads CASSGRDSLQETQYF. The CDR3 nucleotides are TGTGCCAGCAGTGGACGGGACAGCCTTCAAGAGACCCAGTACTTC. The V and J genes are TRBV6-1 and TRBJ2-5; TRBD1 aligns across 7 bases. In germline, CDR1 is MNHNS, CDR2 SASEGT. The CDR3 covers 15 residues. V lost 4 bases to trimming and J lost 2 bases; unmatched junction nucleotides: 7.

This rearrangement joins TRBV5-4 to TRBJ2-1; 8 bases are a match to TRBD2. CDR3 length: 15 residues. J lost 7 bases, V lost 4 bases, and 10 bases had no gene match. Germline V gene lookup returns CDR1 SGHNT and CDR2 YYREEE (reference sequence). CDR3 coding DNA: TGTGCCAGCAGCCTACCGGGACTAGTGTATAATGAGCAGTTCTTC. Its translation: CASSLPGLVYNEQFF.

The gene calls are TRBV28 and TRBJ2-1, with TRBD1 matching 7 bases. Germline values: CDR1 MDHEN, CDR2 SYDVKM. The CDR3 covers 15 residues. The J segment lost 4 bases and the V segment lost 3 bases, leaving 6 bases of the junction unmatched. The CDR3: CASSLGPGGYNEQFF. The CDR3 nucleotides are TGTGCCAGCAGTTTGGGTCCAGGGGGATACAATGAGCAGTTCTTC.

The gene calls are TRBV7-6 and TRBJ2-1, with D tentatively TRBD2 (7 bases). CDR3 length equals 12 residues. Per the germline V gene, CDR1 is SGHVS and CDR2 is FNYEAQ. V lost 5 bases and J 10 bases, leaving 12 bases between the germline ends. The CDR3 protein is CASSLGGGEQFF. In DNA form, the CDR3 reads TGTGCCAGCAGCCTAGGCGGGGGCGAGCAGTTCTTC.

This chain uses TRBV6-5 with TRBJ1-1, with a possible D match to TRBD1 (5 bases). Germline CDR1 MNHEY, CDR2 SVGAGI. The V end was cut by 5 bases, the J end by 4 bases, with 14 bases between. CDR3 size: 14 residues. CDR3 in DNA: TGTGCCAGCAGTACTCGGACCGGGGGCACTGAAGCTTTCTTT. It is translated as CASSTRTGGTEAFF.

The rearrangement links TRBV19 to TRBJ2-2; 9 positions match TRBD1. V was pared by 7 bases and J by 4 bases, with 13 bases of the junction left unmatched. This CDR3 comprises 17 residues. Per germline, CDR1 LNHDA and CDR2 SQIVND (reference sequence). CDR3 nucleotide sequence: TGTGCCAGTACCACCCCCCGACAGGGGGTGGGCACCGGGGAGCTGTTTTTT. Its protein is CASTTPRQGVGTGELFF.

The V gene is TRBV11-3, the J gene TRBJ2-1; the match to TRBD2 covers 7 bases. The J segment lost 4 bases and the V segment lost 5 bases, leaving 11 bases of the junction unmatched. The CDR3 sequence is 16 residues long. Germline loops: CDR1 SGHNT, CDR2 YENEEA. CDR3 coding DNA: TGTGCCAGCAGCCGGCGGGAGAGGGCTGCGTACAATGAGCAGTTCTTC. Its translation: CASSRRERAAYNEQFF.

The V call is TRBV6-5, the J call TRBJ1-4, with TRBD1 as a possible D gene (5 bases). This CDR3 is 15 amino acids long. V was pared by 8 bases and J by 0 bases, with 13 bases between. CDR1 is MNHEY and CDR2 is SVGAGI in the germline V gene. CDR3 bases: TGTGCCAGCCGGGAGGGGCCCTCAACTAATGAAAAACTGTTTTTT. Its translation: CASREGPSTNEKLFF.

The V gene is TRBV18, the J gene TRBJ1-1; D unclear. The CDR3 has 15 amino acids. The V end lost 3 bases, the J end lost 1 base, and 12 bases lay between the germline ends. CDR1 and CDR2 (germline): KGHSH, LQKENI. CDR3 residues: CASSPIRVGNTEAFF. The CDR3 bases are TGTGCCAGCTCACCTATTCGGGTTGGGAACACTGAAGCTTTCTTT. The full variable domain, with the rest looked up from reference TRBV18 and TRBJ1-1, is NAGVMQNPRHLVRRRGQEARLRCSPMKGHSHVYWYRQLPEEGLKFMVYLQKENIIDESGMPKERFSAEFPKEGPSILRIQQVVRGDSAAYFCASSPIRVGNTEAFFGQGTRLTVV.

The rearrangement uses TRBV6-5 and TRBJ2-7, with TRBD1 as a possible D gene (6 bases). The germline V and J ends were trimmed by 4 bases and 4 bases, with 14 bases remaining between them. CDR3 size: 14 residues. Germline CDR1 and CDR2: MNHEY and SVGAGI. In DNA form, the CDR3 reads TGTGCCAGCAGTTTCACCACAGGGTTTTACGAGCAGTACTTC. Amino acids: CASSFTTGFYEQYF.

The rearrangement uses TRBV14 and TRBJ2-6; 8 bases agree with TRBD1. CDR1 and CDR2 from the germline V gene are SGHDN and FVKESK. The V segment lost 4 bases and the J segment 0 bases; nucleotides outside the gene matches: 5. The CDR3 totals 17 residues. The CDR3 region is CASSRDRGNSGANVLTF. The CDR3 bases are TGTGCCAGCAGCCGAGACAGGGGAAACTCTGGGGCCAACGTCCTGACTTTC.

The V and J genes are TRBV6-5 and TRBJ1-5; no definite D call. This CDR3 is built from 14 residues. Germline-derived CDR1 and CDR2 are MNHEY and SVGAGI. With 7 bases removed from V and 7 bases from J, the gap between germline ends came to 17 bases. The CDR3 loop reads CASTPGPREQPQHF. The CDR3 DNA reads TGTGCCAGCACTCCGGGTCCGCGGGAGCAGCCCCAGCATTTT.

The gene calls are TRBV27 and TRBJ1-2; possibly TRBD1 for D (5 bases). The V gene's germline CDR1 is MNHEY and CDR2 SMNVEV (reference sequence). V lost 6 bases to trimming and J lost 3 bases, with 14 bases between them. There are 14 residues in the CDR3. The chain's CDR3 is CASSPLTGDYGYTF. The CDR3 nucleotides read TGTGCCAGCAGCCCACTGACGGGGGACTATGGCTACACCTTC.

The gene calls are TRBV27 and TRBJ1-2; D unresolved. This CDR3 comprises 14 residues. CDR1 and CDR2 from the germline V gene are MNHEY and SMNVEV (reference sequence). V dropped 7 bases and J dropped 7 bases, with 19 bases sitting between them. The chain's CDR3 is CASTVLSPIAGYTF. CDR3 bases: TGTGCCAGCACGGTCCTCTCGCCTATAGCTGGCTACACCTTC.

This chain links TRBV4-3 with TRBJ2-2, with D possibly TRBD2 on 7 matching bases. The CDR3 loop spans 19 amino acids. Trimming took off 1 base at V and 3 bases at J, with 21 bases between the two ends. Per the germline V gene, CDR1 is LGHNA and CDR2 is YSLEER. The CDR3 DNA reads as TGCGCCAGCAGCCAAGGGTATCAAAGGGGGGGGCTGGACACCGGGGAGCTGTTTTTT. It codes for CASSQGYQRGGLDTGELFF.

The V and J genes are TRBV2 and TRBJ2-7, with D possibly being TRBD2 (6 bases). This CDR3 region has 14 residues. V was cut by 3 bases and J by 6 bases, with 15 bases left in between. Looked up from germline, CDR1 is SNHLY and CDR2 is FYNNEI. The CDR3: CASSDGLAPREQYF. The CDR3 DNA reads as TGTGCCAGCAGTGATGGGCTAGCGCCCCGCGAGCAGTACTTC.